This TCR beta chain was sequenced during a study of blood T cell repertoires in COVID-19. Study-level background: Spain, Italy and the United States supplied samples that represented acute and convalescent COVID-19. The cDNA or gDNA used as material had been derived from T cells, B-cell-depleted T cells, or PBMCs.

Original processing notes: Using reference gene primer amplification, nucleated cell counts were estimated. Profiling relied on immunoSEQ multiplex PCR, and the TCRdb table lists in-frame clones only, not all of them. Clonal size and the V and J genes are those of that table, whereas D and trimming came from the DNA. This sample carries a few hundred thousand clones, approximately 85% of them seen once, and the ten largest clones take around 0.67%. The V end was cut by 6 bases, the J end by 1 base, with 10 bases between. Germline CDR1 reads MNHEY; CDR2 reads SVGAGI. The CDR3 has 14 residues. Sequenced input: peripheral blood. J is TRBJ1-3 and V is TRBV6-5; D is ambiguous. The source of this sequence is a human donor in a cohort sampled during active COVID-19. CDR3 residues: CASRTSGSGNTIYF. The CDR3 DNA reads as TGTGCCAGCAGGACGTCGGGGTCTGGAAACACCATATATTTT.